The rows below give T cell receptor beta chains drawn from one sample of a study of blood T cell repertoires in COVID-19. Assay used: immunoSEQ multiplex PCR; TCRdb lists only in-frame clones, some missing. The sample lists 160,000 or so clones, around 81% occurring once. The material sequenced was peripheral blood. The receptors shown here come from a man aged 60 to 75 with active or convalescent COVID-19. Both conserved end residues are part of each CDR3.

len	v_gene	j_gene	CDR3aa
12	TRBV27	TRBJ1-2	CASFREGYGYTF
13	TRBV24-1	TRBJ1-2	CATSLGQGSGYTF
15	TRBV19	TRBJ1-5	CASNGQGYSNQPQHF
17	TRBV5-6	TRBJ2-1	CASSLSKSSGTWNEQFF
11	TRBV10-1	TRBJ1-2	CASSDGYGYTF
12	TRBV11-2	TRBJ2-7	CASGRDRYEQYF
14	TRBV28	TRBJ2-5	CASSSGQYQETQYF
12	TRBV25-1	TRBJ1-2	CASSESYYGYTF
16	TRBV4-2	TRBJ2-1	CASSQVRSGGNNEQFF
15	TRBV2	TRBJ2-1	CASSESGDSYNEQFF
17	TRBV5-8	TRBJ1-2	CASSFFGTRDSNYGYTF
15	TRBV5-1	TRBJ2-5	CASSHKTGGSETQYF